This T cell receptor (beta chain) was identified in a study of long-term antiretroviral therapy in people with HIV. Study details: The oldest specimens predate the 2015 immediate-ART recommendation by about a decade.

The V and J ends lost 1 base and 7 bases, in that order; junction bases with no gene match: 5. The germline V gene encodes CDR1 SGHTA and CDR2 FQGNSA. The CDR3 has 15 amino acids. Study-wide results and caveats: HIV repertoires spanned tighter CDR3 length ranges than controls did. Increased diversity was seen after ART, yet it remained lower than in transplant donor controls. Clones expanded before ART dominated the repertoire at all time points.

The authors ran the immunoSEQ assay, v3.0, at survey level. Using immunoSEQ multiplex PCR, the repertoire was profiled, and TCRdb retains in-frame clones only, with some absent. The sample holds some 19,000 clones, around 81% seen once. As to this clone: Its antigen is as yet unknown.

The TCR sequence derives from a man in his forties or fifties with HIV. This chain joins TRBV7-2 and TRBJ2-1; 9 bases agree with TRBD1. The material sequenced was unsorted PBMCs, taken 2.2 years after starting antiretroviral therapy. The CDR3 region is CASSLVGTGRNEQFF. The CDR3 nucleotides are TGTGCCAGCAGCTTAGTAGGGACAGGGAGGAATGAGCAGTTCTTC.